This TCR beta chain appears in the sequencing data of a study of cytomegalovirus exposure and HLA in healthy donors (dated by TCRdb to the late 2010s). General notes on the study: In an earlier analysis of roughly 590 of the donors, about 260 Gb of sequence data and approximately 120 million unique TCR beta sequences from 180 million or so T cells were reported. Both class I and class II loci were covered by HLA typing, at four-digit resolution. The study profiled the T cell repertoires of 550 to 700 subjects by immunosequencing and related them to cytomegalovirus serostatus. A few DR-DQ haplotypes were handled as single units for association and clustering because linkage in the cohort was strong. Typing coverage differed by locus: A, B, C, DRB1 and DQB1 were typed in roughly 620-630 donors, DQA1 in approximately 520, DPA1 in roughly 590, and DPB1 in 400 to 490. A later genetic analysis took genome-wide SNP genotypes for about three fifths of the roughly 700 donors and used that subset as a discovery cohort. Roughly 300 gigabases of sequencing data and some 85 million unique TCR sequences were included in an early release covering roughly 600 HLA-typed donors. An earlier analysis of 450 to 750 of the donors used high-throughput TCR beta sequencing to judge whether each TCR beta V gene segment behaved as functional or pseudogenic. In the later analysis, no new phenotypic data were used to find candidate immune exposures; instead, reliance was placed on TCR beta sequences and their occurrence across donors. Among under 450 genotyped donors of the cohort, an average of roughly 240,000 unique TCR beta nucleotide sequences were sequenced per donor, about a sixth of them non-productive. To study patterns of TCR occurrence, a later analysis re-analyzed previously published TCR beta repertoires from 666 donors and added high-resolution HLA genotyping. High-throughput TCR immunosequencing, statistical association of individual TCRs with disease status, and machine learning were combined to predict cytomegalovirus infection status. Alongside the repertoire data, information on donor age, sex, ethnicity and CMV serostatus was compiled. A separate validation cohort of over 95 different subjects was used in addition to the roughly 670-subject first cohort. The genetic ancestry cluster associated with self-reported Caucasian donors included over 65% of the 300 to 450 genotyped donors. The study was designed to test whether signatures of past pathogen exposure could be identified by cataloging public T cell receptors. All discovery cohort repertoires had been generated on a single sequencing platform.

General findings and caveats noted by the study authors: The earlier analysis of approximately 590 of the donors excluded some 15 rarely observed V segments, including chromosome 9 orphons, because counts were too low. According to a later analysis, most CMV-associated TCR beta chains appeared to be HLA-restricted, and the HLA associations seemed to be driven largely by CMV exposure. A group of highly shared sequence variants was considered likely to be a technical artifact of the sequencing pipeline. A further reported finding was that TCR beta sequences accurately predicted the HLA-A and HLA-B alleles for most subjects in the first cohort. Because the 87-base-pair reads could not distinguish some IMGT-functional V segments, including TRBV6-2 and TRBV6-3, those segments were excluded. The authors suggested that the approach could potentially be extended to other disease states and immunological phenotypes. CMV serostatus was the only immune exposure information available for the cohort. Presence/absence analyses assumed roughly uniform sequencing depth across donors, an assumption that may not hold. At a false discovery rate of 0.05, a later analysis linked 16,951 TCR beta sequences to specific HLA alleles. A later analysis found that TCR association rates varied across HLA loci, with DRB1 alleles showing the most associated TCRs and HLA-C alleles the fewest. V-gene and J-gene trimming of TCR beta chains was associated with a missense DCLRE1C variant in a later genetic analysis, and the association was replicated in an independent cohort. Strong co-occurrence of HLA alleles, especially DR and DQ, made assigning TCR associations to individual alleles difficult. The classifier was reported to diagnose cytomegalovirus status with high specificity and sensitivity in both the original cohort and the validation cohort. Because some donors lacked HLA typing at each locus, the association tests relied only on the typed subset. A few of the identified cytomegalovirus-associated TCR beta chains were confirmed in vitro to be specific for cytomegalovirus antigens. Only TCR beta chains were sequenced in this cohort, and the absence of alpha or paired-chain data limited detectable features. In a later genetic analysis, fewer N-insertions in productive TCRs were reported among donors in an Asian-associated ancestry cluster than the roughly 670-donor mean. Correlated functional status among segregating V segments might reflect linkage disequilibrium, but an unknown experimental factor could not be ruled out. While some public TCRs were present in many individuals, most TCR sequences turned up only very rarely across donors. The study gave a list of over 150 TCR beta chains associated with cytomegalovirus. A later analysis reported that several top co-occurrence clusters appeared linked to parvovirus B19, influenza, CMV and Epstein-Barr virus. An earlier analysis of approximately 600 of the donors showed that most TCR beta V segments appeared in productive rearrangements either about 90% or about 30% of the time, which broadly matched IMGT annotations. In a later analysis, HLA-associated TCR beta chains showed more clonal expansion and lower generation probabilities than non-associated chains that were equally common.

Library prep was done by the immunoSEQ multiplex PCR assay. A mixture of 60 forward primers for TCR Vbeta segments and 13 reverse primers for TCR Jbeta segments was used in the multiplex PCR. The CDR3 region of rearranged TCR beta genes was amplified from genomic DNA with a multiplex PCR assay. On the Illumina HiSeq System, the amplified TCR beta libraries were sequenced as 87-base-pair reads. Regarding the original processing steps: A later analysis tallied around 80 million unique TCR beta chains across the roughly 610 repertoires, and some 12 million of those chains were shared by two or more donors. Raw reads were error-corrected and collapsed into unique sequences with a nearest-neighbor algorithm that merged closely related sequences to remove PCR and sequencing errors. V, D and J gene segments were assigned by aligning CDR3 sequences to IMGT reference sequences. For a sequence to be retained, at least a six-nucleotide match to both a V gene segment and a J gene segment was required. A rearrangement was called productive if the CDR3 had no stop codons and remained in frame with V and J, and every other rearrangement was called non-productive. CDR3 was defined by IMGT convention, running from the second conserved V-encoded cysteine to the conserved J-encoded phenylalanine. In an earlier analysis of around 540 of the donors, sequences lacking an unambiguous match to a single V gene segment were excluded. In an earlier analysis of about 590 of the donors, a V segment was called functional when productive rearrangements were above 56.7%, and segregating when the standard deviation between donors exceeded 5%. A statistical classification framework was built for diagnosing cytomegalovirus status from the catalog of TCR beta chain sequences. V and J gene assignment, in a later analysis, came from comparing TCR nucleotide sequences with IMGT/GENE-DB human TR gene sequences. Using the TCRdist pipeline, a later analysis assigned CDR3 sequences along with most-parsimonious VDJ recombination scenarios. In a later analysis, each TCR beta chain was defined by its CDR3 amino acid sequence together with its V-gene family, and reads lacking a unique V-gene family were excluded. In a later analysis, some 600 highly shared, low-generation-probability nucleotide sequences were removed to address suspected cross-contamination and a sequencing artifact. In a later analysis, a clonal expansion index was calculated for each public chain from normalized within-repertoire ranks of inferred template counts. In a later analysis, generation probabilities were computed using a VDJ recombination model fitted to out-of-frame rearrangements, and the results were checked against IGoR. In a later analysis, hypergeometric tests were used to score TCR-TCR, TCR-HLA and TCR-CMV co-occurrence, with a repertoire-size bias correction applied to TCR pairs. False discovery rates were estimated in a later analysis by permuting HLA or CMV assignments 20 times. In a later analysis, co-occurring TCRs were grouped using DBSCAN, and TCRdist sequence similarity was added for clustering within HLA-allele-positive subsets. Co-occurrence clustering excluded repertoires with fewer than 30,000 or more than 120,000 public chains, plus five with anomalous nucleotide sharing. TCRdb limited this immuneACCESS table to in-frame rearrangements with V and J called. A share of clones is missing; checked studies link under half to unresolved V genes, and the rest is unexplained. V, J and clone size were drawn from that table, and D and trimming were deduced from the DNA. This sample holds about 170,000 clones; roughly 73% were observed only once. Clones ranked in the top ten supply around 3.2% of the sample.

The cohort consisted of some 730 healthy bone marrow donors. At the time of sampling, all cohort members were nominally healthy, though unrecorded immune exposures were likely present. The donor tested CMV seronegative and was one of the 352 seronegative cohort members. Every donor gave a peripheral blood sample, and the peripheral blood mononuclear cells from that sample were used for TCR beta sequencing. Genomic DNA was extracted from the blood cell samples with the Qiagen DNeasy Blood Extraction Kit. Worth noting for this clone: This clone's antigen is unknown. Base qualities are not provided; no much larger clone lies one nucleotide away.

From the cysteine up to the phenylalanine, the CDR3 has a length of 14 residues. Just CDR3 DNA is preserved here, 42 bases in frame from base 1. V drops 5 bases and J drops 6 bases, leaving 16 bases in between. CDR1 and CDR2 (MDHEN, SYDVKM) derive from the germline V gene. The TCR originated in a female donor in good health and CMV-seronegative. Sequencing used PBMCs. The sequence is built from TRBV28 and TRBJ1-2, with a tentative D gene TRBD1 over 6 matching bases. The DNA is as follows: TGTGCCAGCAGTGTGGGCGGGGGCGGCAATGGCTACACCTTC. Its translation reads: CASSVGGGGNGYTF.